The source of this T cell receptor (beta chain) is a study of Ad26.COV2.S vaccination and SARS-CoV-2 variants. Overall study findings and caveats: Analyses of TCR breadth and depth may have underestimated total T cell responses. Vaccine recipients had higher spike-specific TCR breadth than placebo recipients.

Profiling relied on immunoSEQ multiplex PCR, and the TCRdb table lists in-frame clones only, not all of them. In the table there are roughly 500,000 clones, 89% of which are singletons. Germline loops: CDR1 MGHRA, CDR2 YSYEKL. The length of the CDR3 is 14 residues. The ends were cut back, 0 bases at V and 3 bases at J, with 9 bases in the middle. The sample's treatment: roughly 20 received Ad26.COV2.S at low or high dose, single or two shots; a few received placebo; per-sample allocation not given. Sampling happened 63 days after the first vaccine or placebo injection. About this clone itself: Its target is not known.

The chain links TRBV4-1 to TRBJ2-7, with no clear D. The clonotype comes from a person between 18 and 60 years old who received the Ad26.COV2.S COVID-19 vaccine or a placebo. The sequences come from peripheral blood, collected in a trial of Ad26.COV2.S vaccine versus placebo. This CDR3 is CASSQDGRVYEQYF. The CDR3 DNA reads TGCGCCAGCAGCCAAGATGGCCGCGTCTACGAGCAGTACTTC.